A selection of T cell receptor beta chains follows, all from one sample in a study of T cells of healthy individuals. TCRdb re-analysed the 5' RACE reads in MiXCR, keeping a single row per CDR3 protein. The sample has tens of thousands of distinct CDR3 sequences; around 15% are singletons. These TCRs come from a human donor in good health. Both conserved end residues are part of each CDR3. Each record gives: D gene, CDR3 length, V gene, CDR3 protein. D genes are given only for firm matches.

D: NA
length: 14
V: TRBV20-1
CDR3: CSARDPGVNEKLFF

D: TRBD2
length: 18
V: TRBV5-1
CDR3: CASSPPRLAGSGSGELFF

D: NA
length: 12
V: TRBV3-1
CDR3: CASSQGSQPQHF

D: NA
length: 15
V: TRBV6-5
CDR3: CASSYFAGKNYEQYF

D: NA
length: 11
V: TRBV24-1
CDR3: CATRETGELFF

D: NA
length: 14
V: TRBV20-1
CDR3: CSARDPQYLETQYF

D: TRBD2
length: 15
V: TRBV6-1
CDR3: CASSLLAGETGELFF

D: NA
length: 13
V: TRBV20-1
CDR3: CSVSQGSGNTIYF

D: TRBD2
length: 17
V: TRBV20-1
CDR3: CSARDYRLAASTDTQYF

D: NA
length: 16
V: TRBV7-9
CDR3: CASSLGGLRSGNTIYF

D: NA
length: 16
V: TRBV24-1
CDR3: CATSETGRGSYNEQFF

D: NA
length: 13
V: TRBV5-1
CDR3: CASSLGRTGELFF

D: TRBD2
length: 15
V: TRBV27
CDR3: CASRKELAGQETQYF

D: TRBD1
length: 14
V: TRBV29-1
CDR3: CSVVGQGITGELFF

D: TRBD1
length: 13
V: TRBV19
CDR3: CASKDRGIYGYTF

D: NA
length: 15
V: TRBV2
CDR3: CASKSEVGPNSPLHF

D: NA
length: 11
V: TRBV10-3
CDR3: CAIGAHYEQYF

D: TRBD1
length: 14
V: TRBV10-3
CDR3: CAISDARQGEKLFF

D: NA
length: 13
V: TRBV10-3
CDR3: CAISEEGSYEQYF

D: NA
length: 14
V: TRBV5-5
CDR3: CASSPYSGGTEAFF

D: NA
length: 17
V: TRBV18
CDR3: CASSPAYGGGGGTEAFF

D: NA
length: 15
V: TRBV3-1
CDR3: CASSQGADSYNEQFF